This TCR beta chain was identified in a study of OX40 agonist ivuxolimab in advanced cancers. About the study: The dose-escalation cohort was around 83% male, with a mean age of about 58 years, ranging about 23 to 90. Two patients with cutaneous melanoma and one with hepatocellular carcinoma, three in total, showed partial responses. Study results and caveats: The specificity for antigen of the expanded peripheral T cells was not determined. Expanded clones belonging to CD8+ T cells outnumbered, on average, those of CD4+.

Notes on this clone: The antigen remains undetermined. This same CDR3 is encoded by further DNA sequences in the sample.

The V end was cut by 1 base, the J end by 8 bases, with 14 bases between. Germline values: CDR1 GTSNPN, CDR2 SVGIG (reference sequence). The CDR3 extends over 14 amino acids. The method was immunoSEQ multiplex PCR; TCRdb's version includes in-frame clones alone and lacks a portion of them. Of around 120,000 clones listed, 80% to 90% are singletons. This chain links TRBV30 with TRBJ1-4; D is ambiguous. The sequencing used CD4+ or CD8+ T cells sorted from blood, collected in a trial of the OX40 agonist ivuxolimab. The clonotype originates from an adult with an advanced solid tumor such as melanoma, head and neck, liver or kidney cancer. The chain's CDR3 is CAWSDGWLGEKLFF. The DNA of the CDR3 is TGTGCCTGGAGTGACGGATGGCTGGGCGAAAAACTGTTTTTT.